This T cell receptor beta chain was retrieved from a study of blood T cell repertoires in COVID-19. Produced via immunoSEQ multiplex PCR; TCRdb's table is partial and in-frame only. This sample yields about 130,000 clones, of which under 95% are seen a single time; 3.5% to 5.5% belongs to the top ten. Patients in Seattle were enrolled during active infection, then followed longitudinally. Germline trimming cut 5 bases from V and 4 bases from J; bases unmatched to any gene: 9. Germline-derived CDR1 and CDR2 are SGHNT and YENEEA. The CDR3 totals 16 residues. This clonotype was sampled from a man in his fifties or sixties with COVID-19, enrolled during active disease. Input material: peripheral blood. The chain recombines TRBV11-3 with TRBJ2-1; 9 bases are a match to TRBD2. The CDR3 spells CASSPQRRGGYNEQFF. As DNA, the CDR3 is TGTGCCAGCAGCCCTCAGAGGCGGGGGGGGTACAATGAGCAGTTCTTC.